This T cell receptor (beta chain) was captured in a study of blood T cell repertoires in COVID-19. Study at large: PBMCs, B-cell-depleted T cells, or T cells provided the cDNA or gDNA that made up the material.

CDR1 is SGHNT, CDR2 YENEEA, per germline. The CDR3 length is 13 residues. The V end was cut by 0 bases, the J end by 5 bases, with 5 bases between. Study processing details: Using reference gene primer amplification, nucleated cell counts were estimated. TCRdb's copy holds only in-frame clones and misses some; the assay was immunoSEQ multiplex PCR. The V and J calls and clone size are taken from that table; D and trimming were inferred from the DNA. The sample contains some 120,000 clones, 70% to 85% of which appear only once. The TCR comes from a man in his 70s with active or convalescent COVID-19. Sequencing was carried out using peripheral blood. The chain carries TRBV11-3 and TRBJ1-5; no definite D call. CDR3 region: CASSLESHQPQHF. CDR3 DNA sequence: TGTGCCAGCAGCTTAGAGAGCCATCAGCCCCAGCATTTT.